The text below deals with one TCR beta chain. Its antigen remains unidentified. No base quality values were provided; no much bigger clone lies one nucleotide off. The time point label of this sample denotes: about 28 days (+/-7) after the second vaccine dose. AZD1222 recipients whose second dose came at about 4 weeks and those whose second dose came at about 12 weeks were combined into one group, since spike-specific TCR depth and breadth did not differ between the two schedules. Samples from vaccinated people were obtained from the UK trials COV001 and COV002, which included a single-blind randomized controlled phase 2/3 trial of AZD1222 (ChAdOx1 nCoV-19) in healthy adults. For TCRbeta chain sequencing, PBMC samples from trial participants were taken at day 0 and at day 28 after the second dose. The CDR3 regions of human TCRbeta chains were analyzed by immunosequencing. Concerning the study's data processing: TCRs in the repertoires were compared against a reference library of SARS-CoV-2-specific TCRs that had been generated with the MIRA antigen-specificity platform. Breadth meant the fraction of unique TCRs that were SARS-CoV-2-associated, whereas depth meant the fraction of total T cells that were SARS-CoV-2-associated. Each spike-specific TCR was assigned to its reactive spike region and to a CD4 or CD8 class using the MIRA data. Log10-transformed breadth and depth values were compared by one-way ANOVA with Sidak's multiple comparisons tests. As stored in TCRdb, this immuneACCESS dataset retains in-frame rearrangements with V and J assigned. A fraction of the clones does not appear; measured against another copy, unresolved V genes explain less than half of the discrepancy, and the remainder lacks a known reason. V and J calls plus clone size are reproduced from that table; the DNA served to infer D and trimming. The sample data list about 20,000 clones, and roughly 80% of these were observed just once. The top ten clonotypes cover 16% of the sample.

This entry comes from a study of T cell responses to AZD1222 COVID-19 vaccine (dated by TCRdb to about 2021). For the wider study: A total of just over 230 trial participants underwent TCR sequencing, of whom 200 to 220 received two doses of AZD1222 and about 26 received two doses of the MenACWY control vaccine. Trial participants were enrolled by age into subgroups of 18-55, 56-69 and 70-plus years, and around 140, 26 and 57 TCR-sequenced participants, respectively, were included in these subgroups. Summary of the overall study and its limitations: Conclusions about previously exposed vaccinees are limited, since just five to seven AZD1222 recipients were seropositive for SARS-CoV-2 at baseline. A significant rise in spike-specific TCR breadth and depth was observed after two AZD1222 doses relative to day 0 and relative to MenACWY recipients. Most participants were white British and females outnumbered males, and the authors suggested that clonal diversity may have been underestimated. The 56-69-year group was small, and its depth increase did not reach significance, likely because of low power. CD4 TCRs associated with the vaccine covered the entire spike protein, and the dominant responses were in regions 160-218 and 743-854. Nearly half of unique spike-specific TCRs reportedly recognized epitopes outside regions mutated in the B.1.351 and B.1.1.7 variants. Because no day 14 peak-response samples were available, repertoires were characterized only after the peak T cell response.

Based on the germline V gene, the CDR1 and CDR2 sequences are KGHSH and LQKENI. V lost 4 bases and J lost 5 bases; the stretch between them is 15 bases long. The CDR3 starts with the cysteine, ends with the phenylalanine, and has 14 residues. Here the CDR3 DNA is all that survives: 42 bases in frame from base 1. The clonotype was recovered from an adult who received the AZD1222 COVID-19 vaccine. The chain joins TRBV18 to TRBJ2-7, and TRBD1 may be the D gene, going by 5 matching bases. Source: peripheral blood, taken 28 days after the second AZD1222 dose. The encoded CDR3 is CASSLLRTFDEQYF. The base sequence is TGTGCCAGCTCACTTCTTAGGACATTTGACGAGCAGTACTTC.